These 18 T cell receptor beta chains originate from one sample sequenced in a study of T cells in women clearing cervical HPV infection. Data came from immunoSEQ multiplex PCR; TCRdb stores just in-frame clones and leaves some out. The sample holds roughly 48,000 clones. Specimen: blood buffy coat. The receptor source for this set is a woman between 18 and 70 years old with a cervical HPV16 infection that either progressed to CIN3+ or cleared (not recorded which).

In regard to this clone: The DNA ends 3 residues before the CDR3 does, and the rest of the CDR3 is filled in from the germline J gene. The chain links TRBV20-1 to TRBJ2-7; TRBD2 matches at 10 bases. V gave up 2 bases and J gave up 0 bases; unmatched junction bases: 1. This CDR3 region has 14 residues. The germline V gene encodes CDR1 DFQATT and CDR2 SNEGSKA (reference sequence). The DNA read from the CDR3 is TGCAGTGCTAGACTAGCGGGGGCCTCCTACGAG. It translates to CSARLAGASYE. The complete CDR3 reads CSARLAGASYEQYF.

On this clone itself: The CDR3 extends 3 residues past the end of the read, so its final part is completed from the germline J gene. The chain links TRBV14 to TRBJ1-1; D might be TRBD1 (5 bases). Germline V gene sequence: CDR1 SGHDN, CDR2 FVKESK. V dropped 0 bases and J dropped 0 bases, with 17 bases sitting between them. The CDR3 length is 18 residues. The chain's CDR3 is CASSQETGGGGLNTEAFF. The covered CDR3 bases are TGTGCCAGCAGCCAAGAGACTGGTGGGGGGGGATTGAACACTGAA.

CDR3 amino acids: CASIPGLAGHCHYEQYF. Incomplete CDR3 DNA: TGTGCCAGCATACCGGGACTAGCGGGCCACTGCCACTACGAG. The J gene is TRBJ2-7, the V gene TRBV7-6, with TRBD2 matching 12 bases. The read gets to within 3 residues of the CDR3 end, and the germline J gene fills in the rest. This CDR3 contains 17 residues. The V and J ends lost 7 bases and 3 bases, in that order; junction bases with no gene match: 13. CDR1 is SGHVS, CDR2 FNYEAQ, per germline. The full variable domain, with the rest looked up from reference TRBV7-6 and TRBJ2-7, is GAGVSQSPRYKVTKRGQDVALRCDPISGHVSLYWYRQALGQGPEFLTYFNYEAQQDKSGLPNDRFSAERPEGSISTLTIQRTEQRDSAMYRCASIPGLAGHCHYEQYFGPGTRLTVT.

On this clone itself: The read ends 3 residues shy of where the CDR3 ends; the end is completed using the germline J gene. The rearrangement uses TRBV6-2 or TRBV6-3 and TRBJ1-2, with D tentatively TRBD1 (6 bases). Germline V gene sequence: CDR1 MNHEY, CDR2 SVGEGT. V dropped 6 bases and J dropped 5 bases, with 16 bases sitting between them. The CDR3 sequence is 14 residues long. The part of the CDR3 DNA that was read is TGTGCCAGCAGCCACCGAGACAGGAGGTATGGC. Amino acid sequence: CASSHRDRRYG. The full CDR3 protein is CASSHRDRRYGYTF.

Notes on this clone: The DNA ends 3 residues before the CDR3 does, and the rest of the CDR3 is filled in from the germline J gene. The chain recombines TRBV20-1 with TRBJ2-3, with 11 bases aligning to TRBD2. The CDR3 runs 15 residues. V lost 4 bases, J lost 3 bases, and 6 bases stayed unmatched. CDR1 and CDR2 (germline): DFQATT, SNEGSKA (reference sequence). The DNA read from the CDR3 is TGCAGTGCTACCACCACTAGCGGGAGAACAGATACG. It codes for CSATTTSGRTDT. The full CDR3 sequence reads CSATTTSGRTDTQYF.

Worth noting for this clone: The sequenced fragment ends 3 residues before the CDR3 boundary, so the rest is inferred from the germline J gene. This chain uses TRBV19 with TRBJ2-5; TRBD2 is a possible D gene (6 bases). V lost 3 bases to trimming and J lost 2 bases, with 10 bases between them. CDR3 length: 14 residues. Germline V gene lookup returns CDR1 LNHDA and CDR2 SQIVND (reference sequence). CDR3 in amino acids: CASSIQAGQETQYF. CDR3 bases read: TGTGCCAGTAGTATCCAAGCGGGTCAAGAGACC.

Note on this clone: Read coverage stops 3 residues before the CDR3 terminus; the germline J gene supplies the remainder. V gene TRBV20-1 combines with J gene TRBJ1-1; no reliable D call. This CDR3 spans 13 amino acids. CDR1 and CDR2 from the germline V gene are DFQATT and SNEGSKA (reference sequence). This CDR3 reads CSASPGAGGSAFF. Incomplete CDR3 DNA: TGCAGTGCTTCCCCCGGCGCGGGTGGGTCA.

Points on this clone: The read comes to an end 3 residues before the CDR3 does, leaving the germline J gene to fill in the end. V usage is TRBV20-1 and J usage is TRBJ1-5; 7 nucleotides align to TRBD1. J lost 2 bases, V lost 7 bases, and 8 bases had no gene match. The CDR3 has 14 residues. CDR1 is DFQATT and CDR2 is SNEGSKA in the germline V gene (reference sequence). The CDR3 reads CSVSTGTGNQPQHF. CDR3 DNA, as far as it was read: TGCAGTGTAAGTACCGGGACAGGCAATCAGCCC.

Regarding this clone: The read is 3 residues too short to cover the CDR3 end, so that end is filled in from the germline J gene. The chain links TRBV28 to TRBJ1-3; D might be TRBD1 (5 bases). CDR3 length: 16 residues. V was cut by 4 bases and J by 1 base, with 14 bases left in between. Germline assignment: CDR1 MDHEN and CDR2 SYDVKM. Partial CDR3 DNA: TGTGCCAGCAGTTGGGGAGGGGAGGGATCTGGAAACACC. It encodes CASSWGGEGSGNT. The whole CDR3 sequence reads CASSWGGEGSGNTIYF.

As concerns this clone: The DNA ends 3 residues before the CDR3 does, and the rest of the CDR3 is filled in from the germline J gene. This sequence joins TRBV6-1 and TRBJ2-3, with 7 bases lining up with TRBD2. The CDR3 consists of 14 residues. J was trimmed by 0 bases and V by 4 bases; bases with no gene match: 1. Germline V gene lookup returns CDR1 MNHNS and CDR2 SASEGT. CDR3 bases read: TGTGCCAGCAGTGTGACTAGCAGCACAGATACG. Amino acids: CASSVTSSTDT. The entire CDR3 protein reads CASSVTSSTDTQYF.

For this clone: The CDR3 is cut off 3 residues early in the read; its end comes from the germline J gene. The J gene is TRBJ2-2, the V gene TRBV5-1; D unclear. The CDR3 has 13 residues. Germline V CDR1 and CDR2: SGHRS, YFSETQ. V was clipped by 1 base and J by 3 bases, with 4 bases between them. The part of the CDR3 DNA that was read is TGCGCCAGCAGCTTGTCCTACACCGGGGAG. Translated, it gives CASSLSYTGE. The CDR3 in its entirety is CASSLSYTGELFF.

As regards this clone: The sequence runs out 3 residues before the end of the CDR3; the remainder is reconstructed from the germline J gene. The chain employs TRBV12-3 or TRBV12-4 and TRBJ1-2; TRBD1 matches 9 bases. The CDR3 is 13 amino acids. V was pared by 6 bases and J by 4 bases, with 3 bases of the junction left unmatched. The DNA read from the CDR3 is TGTGCCAGCAGACAGGGACAGGGCTATGGC. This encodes CASRQGQGYG. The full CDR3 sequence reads CASRQGQGYGYTF.

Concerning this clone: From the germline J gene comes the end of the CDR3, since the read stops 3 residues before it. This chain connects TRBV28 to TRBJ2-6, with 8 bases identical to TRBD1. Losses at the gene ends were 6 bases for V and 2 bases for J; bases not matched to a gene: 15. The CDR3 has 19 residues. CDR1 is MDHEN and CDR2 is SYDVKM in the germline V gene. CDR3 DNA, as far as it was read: TGTGCCAGCAGGTCGGGTCAGGGGGCTTACTCCCCTGGGGCCAACGTC. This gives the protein CASRSGQGAYSPGANV. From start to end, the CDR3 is CASRSGQGAYSPGANVLTF.

CDR3 DNA, as far as it was read: TGCAGTGCTCCCATGACAGGTGACTATGGC. Encoded protein: CSAPMTGDYG. The full-length CDR3 reads as CSAPMTGDYGYTF. The chain links TRBV20-1 to TRBJ1-2; the D gene is possibly TRBD1 (6 bases). Sequencing ends 3 residues short of the CDR3 end; the germline J gene provides the rest. The germline gives CDR1 DFQATT, CDR2 SNEGSKA (reference sequence). This CDR3 spans 13 amino acids. Deletions cut 5 bases from V and 3 bases from J, with 13 bases between.

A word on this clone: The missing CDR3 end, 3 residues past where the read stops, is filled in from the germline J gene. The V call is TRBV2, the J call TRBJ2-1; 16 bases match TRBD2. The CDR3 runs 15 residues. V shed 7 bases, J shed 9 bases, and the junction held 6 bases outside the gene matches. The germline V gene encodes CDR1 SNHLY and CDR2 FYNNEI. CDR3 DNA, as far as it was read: TGTGCCAGCAAGGGGACTAGCGGGAGGGCGATTGAG. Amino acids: CASKGTSGRAIE. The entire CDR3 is CASKGTSGRAIEQFF. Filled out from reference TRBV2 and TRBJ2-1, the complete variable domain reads EPEVTQTPSHQVTQMGQEVILRCVPISNHLYFYWYRQILGQKVEFLVSFYNNEISEKSEIFDDQFSVERPDGSNFTLKIRSTKLEDSAMYFCASKGTSGRAIEQFFGPGTRLTVL.

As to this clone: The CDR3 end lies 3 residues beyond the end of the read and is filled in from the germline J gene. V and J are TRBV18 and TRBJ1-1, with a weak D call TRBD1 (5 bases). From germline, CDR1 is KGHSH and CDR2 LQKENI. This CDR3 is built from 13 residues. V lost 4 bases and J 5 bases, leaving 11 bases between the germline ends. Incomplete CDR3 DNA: TGTGCCAGCTCACGGAGGGACTTTACTGAA. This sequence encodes CASSRRDFTE. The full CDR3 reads CASSRRDFTEAFF.

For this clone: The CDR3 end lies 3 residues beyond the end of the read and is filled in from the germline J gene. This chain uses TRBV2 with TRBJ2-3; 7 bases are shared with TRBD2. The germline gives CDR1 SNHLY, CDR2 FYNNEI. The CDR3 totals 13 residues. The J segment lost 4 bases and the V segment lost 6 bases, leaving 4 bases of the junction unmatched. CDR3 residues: CASRDGGSDTQYF. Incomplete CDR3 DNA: TGTGCCAGCAGAGACGGGGGGTCAGATACG. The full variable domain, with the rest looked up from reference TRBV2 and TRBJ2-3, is EPEVTQTPSHQVTQMGQEVILRCVPISNHLYFYWYRQILGQKVEFLVSFYNNEISEKSEIFDDQFSVERPDGSNFTLKIRSTKLEDSAMYFCASRDGGSDTQYFGPGTRLTVL.

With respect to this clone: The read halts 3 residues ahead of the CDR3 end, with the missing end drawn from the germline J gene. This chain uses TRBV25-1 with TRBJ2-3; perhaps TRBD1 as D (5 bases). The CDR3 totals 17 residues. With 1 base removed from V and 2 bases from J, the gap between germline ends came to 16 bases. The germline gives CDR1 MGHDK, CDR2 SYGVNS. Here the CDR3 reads CASSELGQASDTDTQYF. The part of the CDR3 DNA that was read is TGTGCCAGCAGTGAATTGGGGCAGGCCTCGGACACAGATACG. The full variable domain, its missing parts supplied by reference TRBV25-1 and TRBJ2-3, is EADIYQTPRYLVIGTGKKITLECSQTMGHDKMYWYQQDPGMELHLIHYSYGVNSTEKGDLSSESTVSRIRTEHFPLTLESARPSHTSQYLCASSELGQASDTDTQYFGPGTRLTVL.